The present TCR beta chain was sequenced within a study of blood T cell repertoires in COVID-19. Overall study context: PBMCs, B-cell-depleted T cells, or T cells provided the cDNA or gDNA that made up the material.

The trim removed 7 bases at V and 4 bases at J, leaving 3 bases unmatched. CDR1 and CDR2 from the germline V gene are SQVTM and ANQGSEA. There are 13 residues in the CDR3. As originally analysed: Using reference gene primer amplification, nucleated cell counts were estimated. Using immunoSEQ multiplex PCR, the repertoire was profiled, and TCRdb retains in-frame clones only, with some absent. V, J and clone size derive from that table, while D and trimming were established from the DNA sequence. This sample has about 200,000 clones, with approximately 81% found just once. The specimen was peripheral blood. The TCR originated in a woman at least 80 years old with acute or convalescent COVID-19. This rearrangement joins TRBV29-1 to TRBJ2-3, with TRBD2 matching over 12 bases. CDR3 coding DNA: TGCAGCGCTAGACTAGCGGGAGCAGATACGCAGTATTTT. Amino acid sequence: CSARLAGADTQYF.